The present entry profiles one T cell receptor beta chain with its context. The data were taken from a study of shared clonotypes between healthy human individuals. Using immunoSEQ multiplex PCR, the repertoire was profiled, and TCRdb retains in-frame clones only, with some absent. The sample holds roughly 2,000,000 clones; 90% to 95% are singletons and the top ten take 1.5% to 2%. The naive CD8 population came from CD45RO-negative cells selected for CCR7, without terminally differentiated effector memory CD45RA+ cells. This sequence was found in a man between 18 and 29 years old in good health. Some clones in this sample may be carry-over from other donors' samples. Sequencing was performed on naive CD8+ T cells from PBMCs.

Here the CDR3 reads CASSLYRSTEAFF. The CDR3 region has the DNA TGTGCCAGCAGCCTCTATCGGAGCACTGAAGCTTTCTTT. The V gene is TRBV25-1, the J gene TRBJ1-1; no firm D call. The CDR3 has 13 amino acids. Between the trimmed V and J ends, which lost 6 bases and 4 bases, there was a span of 12 bases. Per the germline V gene, CDR1 is MGHDK and CDR2 is SYGVNS.